Listed here are 20 T cell receptor beta chains from one sample, sequenced in a study of CD8 T cells in Susac syndrome. Random hexamers served to reverse transcribe about 0.5 to 1 ug RNA. TCRdb independently ran MiXCR on the immunoSEQ multiplex PCR reads; one entry per CDR3 protein. The sample holds fewer than 85,000 distinct CDR3 sequences, more than 85% seen once. Sequenced material: CD8+ T cells from PBMCs. The receptors stem from a human donor with Susac syndrome.

The gene calls are TRBV29-1 and TRBJ1-3; unclear D gene. Trimming removed 4 bases from V and 4 bases from J, with 8 bases in between. The CDR3 consists of 12 residues. Germline V gene data show CDR1 as SQVTM and CDR2 as ANQGSEA. The CDR3: CSVAVQGNTIYF. For the CDR3, the DNA is TGCAGCGTTGCCGTTCAGGGAAACACCATATATTTT.

The chain uses TRBV2 and TRBJ2-3, with 10 bases that match TRBD2. Unmatched junction bases numbered 1, after V lost 1 base and J lost 3 bases. Germline loops: CDR1 SNHLY, CDR2 FYNNEI. The CDR3 has 15 amino acids. The CDR3 spells CASSEGTSGTDTQYF. The CDR3 coding sequence is TGTGCCAGCAGTGAAGGGACTAGCGGTACAGATACGCAGTATTTT.

The chain links TRBV20-1 to TRBJ2-5; the D gene is possibly TRBD2 (6 bases). Germline CDR1 reads DFQATT; CDR2 reads SNEGSKA (reference sequence). Trimming left V 1 base short and J 1 base short, with 10 bases between. This CDR3 region has 14 residues. CDR3 nucleotide sequence: TGCAGTGCTAGAGTCTTTAGCGGCCAAGAGACCCAGTACTTC. This encodes CSARVFSGQETQYF.

This chain links TRBV7-2 with TRBJ2-1; TRBD2 agrees at 13 bases. In germline, CDR1 is SGHTA, CDR2 FQGNSA. The CDR3 runs to 16 residues. J gave up 7 bases and V 5 bases, and 8 bases lay outside the gene matches. The chain's CDR3 is CASSPYTSGRGNEQFF. CDR3 DNA: TGTGCCAGCAGCCCATACACTAGCGGGAGGGGGAATGAGCAGTTCTTC. Full variable domain (remainder filled in from reference TRBV7-2 and TRBJ2-1): GAGVSQSPSNKVTEKGKDVELRCDPISGHTALYWYRQSLGQGLEFLIYFQGNSAPDKSGLPSDRFSAERTGGSVSTLTIQRTQQEDSAVYLCASSPYTSGRGNEQFFGPGTRLTVL.

V is TRBV28 and J is TRBJ2-1; TRBD2 matches at 9 bases. Per germline, CDR1 MDHEN and CDR2 SYDVKM. V lost 8 bases, J lost 8 bases, and 4 bases stayed unmatched. The CDR3 loop spans 12 amino acids. CDR3 in DNA: TGTGCCAGCGATTTAGCGGGGGATGAGCAGTTCTTC. Translating gives CASDLAGDEQFF.

V usage is TRBV6-5 and J usage is TRBJ2-1; unclear D gene. Germline V gives CDR1 MNHEY, CDR2 SVGAGI. CDR3 size: 15 residues. V was pared by 3 bases and J by 1 base, with 10 bases between. The CDR3: CASSYGGASYNEQFF. The CDR3 nucleotides read TGTGCCAGCAGTTATGGCGGTGCGTCCTACAATGAGCAGTTCTTC.

The chain recombines TRBV20-1 with TRBJ2-4; 10 nucleotides align to TRBD1. V was clipped by 5 bases and J by 0 bases; unmatched bases: 10. The CDR3 contains 17 residues. CDR1 and CDR2 from the germline V gene are DFQATT and SNEGSKA (reference sequence). The CDR3 loop reads CSALWTGGGLAKNIQYF. For the CDR3, the DNA is TGCAGTGCTCTTTGGACAGGGGGGGGACTAGCCAAAAACATTCAGTACTTC.

The CDR3 sequence is CASSSWDSNNQPQHF. CDR3 DNA: TGTGCCAGTAGTTCATGGGACAGCAACAATCAGCCCCAGCATTTT. The chain uses TRBV19 and TRBJ1-5; 7 bases align to TRBD1. The V segment lost 5 bases and the J segment 3 bases; nucleotides outside the gene matches: 7. This CDR3 has 15 amino acids. CDR1 is LNHDA and CDR2 is SQIVND in the germline V gene (reference sequence).

The chain carries TRBV28 and TRBJ2-7; D is possibly TRBD2 (5 bases). The CDR3 has 14 amino acids. Trimming pared 6 bases from V and 6 bases from J, leaving 18 bases between. The germline V gene has CDR1 MDHEN and CDR2 SYDVKM. The CDR3: CASRLIPTSTEQYF. CDR3 DNA sequence: TGTGCCAGCAGGCTGATCCCCACTAGTACCGAGCAGTACTTC.

The chain employs TRBV3-1 and TRBJ1-1; D call uncertain. The V and J ends lost 8 bases and 5 bases respectively, with 15 bases between them. Germline loops: CDR1 LGHDT, CDR2 YNNKEL (reference sequence). This CDR3 comprises 13 residues. This CDR3 is CASGPGGGTEAFF. The CDR3 region has the DNA TGTGCCAGCGGTCCGGGCGGTGGGACTGAAGCTTTCTTT.

V gene TRBV4-1 combines with J gene TRBJ2-5, with D tentatively TRBD2 (6 bases). The V end lost 1 base, the J end lost 4 bases, and 13 bases lay between the germline ends. The V gene's germline CDR1 is MGHRA and CDR2 YSYEKL. The CDR3 length is 15 residues. This chain's CDR3 is CASSQVESGVETQYF. As DNA, the CDR3 is TGCGCCAGCAGCCAAGTTGAATCGGGAGTAGAGACCCAGTACTTC.

V and J are TRBV5-5 and TRBJ2-3; D unclear. Trimming stripped 4 bases from V and 4 bases from J, with 7 bases between. The CDR3 covers 12 residues. Germline V gives CDR1 SGHKS, CDR2 YYEKEE (reference sequence). The CDR3 DNA reads TGTGCCAGCAGCCAGGCGCCAGATACGCAGTATTTT. Translated, it gives CASSQAPDTQYF.

CDR3 region: CASSLMGGVYNEQFF. The CDR3 DNA follows: TGTGCCAGCAGTTTAATGGGGGGGGTTTACAATGAGCAGTTCTTC. V usage is TRBV27 and J usage is TRBJ2-1; 7 bases line up with TRBD2. Germline CDR1 reads MNHEY; CDR2 reads SMNVEV (reference sequence). The CDR3 is 15 residues long. V was clipped by 2 bases and J by 4 bases; unmatched bases: 5.

This chain joins TRBV5-1 and TRBJ2-7; 13 bases line up with TRBD2. Per the germline V gene, CDR1 is SGHRS and CDR2 is YFSETQ. Trimming took 7 bases from V and 0 from J; bases not matched to a gene: 10. CDR3 length: 17 residues. The CDR3 nucleotides are TGCGCCAGCTCACCGGGACTAGCGGGGATTAGCTCCTACGAGCAGTACTTC. Translating it yields CASSPGLAGISSYEQYF. The full variable domain, with the rest looked up from reference TRBV5-1 and TRBJ2-7, is KAGVTQTPRYLIKTRGQQVTLSCSPISGHRSVSWYQQTPGQGLQFLFEYFSETQRNKGNFPGRFSGRQFSNSRSEMNVSTLELGDSALYLCASSPGLAGISSYEQYFGPGTRLTVT.

The rearrangement uses TRBV7-2 and TRBJ2-2, with unresolved D. CDR3 length: 14 amino acids. The germline V and J ends were trimmed by 3 bases and 4 bases, with 9 bases remaining between them. Germline CDR1 and CDR2: SGHTA and FQGNSA. CDR3 in DNA: TGTGCCAGCAGCTTGGTTTCGGTCACCGGGGAGCTGTTTTTT. It is translated as CASSLVSVTGELFF. Variable domain in full (rest from reference TRBV7-2 and TRBJ2-2): GAGVSQSPSNKVTEKGKDVELRCDPISGHTALYWYRQSLGQGLEFLIYFQGNSAPDKSGLPSDRFSAERTGGSVSTLTIQRTQQEDSAVYLCASSLVSVTGELFFGEGSRLTVL.

The V gene is TRBV2, the J gene TRBJ2-2; D possibly matches TRBD1 or TRBD2 (5 bases each). Germline V gene lookup returns CDR1 SNHLY and CDR2 FYNNEI. The CDR3 length is 16 residues. Trimming took 6 bases from V and 6 from J, leaving 20 bases between them. In DNA form, the CDR3 reads TGTGCCAGCAGCGTCGGACTCCCAGGGATCGCCGGGGAGCTGTTTTTT. The encoded protein is CASSVGLPGIAGELFF.

The J gene is TRBJ2-5, the V gene TRBV5-8; 15 bases agree with TRBD2. CDR1 and CDR2 from the germline V gene are SGHTS and YDEGEE. Unmatched junction bases numbered 3, after V lost 4 bases and J lost 2 bases. The CDR3 consists of 16 residues. CDR3: CASSLGLAGGQETQYF. DNA for the CDR3: TGTGCCAGCAGCCTAGGACTAGCGGGAGGGCAAGAGACCCAGTACTTC.

Regarding this clonotype: The junction departs from the called germline gene at one end, perhaps through a read error. The gene calls are TRBV5-1 and TRBJ2-7, with D perhaps TRBD1 (6 bases). This CDR3 spans 15 amino acids. In germline, CDR1 is SGHRS, CDR2 YFSETQ. DNA of the CDR3: TGCTCCAGCAGCCTCTTGGCGGACAGTTCCTACGAGCAGTACTTC. Translated: CSSSLLADSSYEQYF.

The rearrangement joins TRBV5-1 to TRBJ1-1; D gene unclear. Germline CDR1 and CDR2: SGHRS and YFSETQ. Trimming took 0 bases from V and 4 from J, leaving 10 bases between them. The CDR3 spans 14 residues. The CDR3 loop is CASSLVGSGTEAFF. The CDR3 DNA follows: TGCGCCAGCAGCTTGGTGGGGTCGGGCACTGAAGCTTTCTTT.

This chain links TRBV2 with TRBJ2-5; 9 bases match TRBD2. The CDR3 spans 17 residues. Unmatched junction bases numbered 15, after V lost 7 bases and J lost 3 bases. From germline, CDR1 is SNHLY and CDR2 FYNNEI. The DNA for the CDR3 is TGTGCCAGCACCCGCCCGCGGGCTAGCGGGGACAAAGAGACCCAGTACTTC. Translating gives CASTRPRASGDKETQYF. Complete variable domain (other parts from reference TRBV2 and TRBJ2-5): EPEVTQTPSHQVTQMGQEVILRCVPISNHLYFYWYRQILGQKVEFLVSFYNNEISEKSEIFDDQFSVERPDGSNFTLKIRSTKLEDSAMYFCASTRPRASGDKETQYFGPGTRLLVL.